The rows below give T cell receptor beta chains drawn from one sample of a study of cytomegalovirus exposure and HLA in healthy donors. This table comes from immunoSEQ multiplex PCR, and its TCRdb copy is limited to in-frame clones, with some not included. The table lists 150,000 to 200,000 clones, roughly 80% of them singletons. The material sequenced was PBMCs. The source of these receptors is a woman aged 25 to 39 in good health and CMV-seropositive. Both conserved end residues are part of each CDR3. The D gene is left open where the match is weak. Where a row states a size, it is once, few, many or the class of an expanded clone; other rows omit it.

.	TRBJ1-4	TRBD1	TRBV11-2	TGTGCCAGCAGCTTACGGGACAGGGGGTTTAATGAAAAACTGTTTTTT	CASSLRDRGFNEKLFF
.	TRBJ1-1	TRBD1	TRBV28	TGTGCTAGCAGTACGGAACAGGGGGTAAACACTGAAGCTTTCTTT	CASSTEQGVNTEAFF
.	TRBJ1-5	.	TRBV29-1	TGCAGCGTTGAAGATGTGGGGCTCCAGCATTTT	CSVEDVGLQHF
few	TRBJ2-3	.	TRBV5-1	TGCGCCAGCAGCTTGGGAACTGGAGATACGCAGTATTTT	CASSLGTGDTQYF
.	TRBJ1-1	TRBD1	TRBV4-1	TGCGCCAGCAGCCAGCCCGGGACAGGGAACACTGAAGCTTTCTTT	CASSQPGTGNTEAFF
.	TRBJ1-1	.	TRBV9	TGTGCCAGCAGCGTTGGAGTGGGGAGGCCGAACACTGAAGCTTTCTTT	CASSVGVGRPNTEAFF
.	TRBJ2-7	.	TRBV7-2	TGTGCCAGCAGCAAAGGGGCAGAGTACTACGAGCAGTACTTC	CASSKGAEYYEQYF
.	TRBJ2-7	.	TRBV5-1	TGCGCCAGCAGCTTGGCCTCATGGGAGTTCCCTACCGAGCAGTACTTC	CASSLASWEFPTEQYF
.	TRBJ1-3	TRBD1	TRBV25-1	TGTGCCAGCAGCCCAGGGACAGCTGGAAACACCATATATTTT	CASSPGTAGNTIYF
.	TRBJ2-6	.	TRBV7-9	TGTGCCAGCAGCTCGACAGGATTCTCTGGGGCCAACGTCCTGACTTTC	CASSSTGFSGANVLTF
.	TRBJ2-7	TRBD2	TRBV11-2	TGTGCCAGCAGCTACTACCGCTATAGCGGGATTTACGAGCAGTACTTC	CASSYYRYSGIYEQYF